This paragraph covers one T cell receptor (beta chain) sequence. The sample originates from a study of blood T cell repertoires in COVID-19. For the study at large: Whether acute or convalescent, the COVID-19 samples came from the United States, Italy and Spain. In each case, the material was cDNA or gDNA derived from T cells, B-cell-depleted T cells, or PBMCs.

V was trimmed by 1 base and J by 5 bases, leaving 8 bases between them. This CDR3 has 13 amino acids. Germline CDR1 LGHDT, CDR2 YNNKEL (reference sequence). Authors' data handling: Estimated nucleated cell counts came from reference gene primer amplification. Some clones are missing from TCRdb's copy, which holds only in-frame ones; the method was immunoSEQ multiplex PCR. That table furnishes V, J and clone size, whereas the DNA furnished D and trimming. This table has 9,500 to 15,000 clones, roughly two thirds appearing once. The sequenced sample was peripheral blood. This TCR derives from a human donor in a cohort sampled during active COVID-19. The gene calls are TRBV3-1 (or the pseudogene TRBV3-2) and TRBJ2-5, with D possibly being TRBD2 (5 bases). CDR3 DNA sequence: TGTGCCAGCAGCCAAGCCGGGGAGGAGACCCAGTACTTC. Its translation is CASSQAGEETQYF.